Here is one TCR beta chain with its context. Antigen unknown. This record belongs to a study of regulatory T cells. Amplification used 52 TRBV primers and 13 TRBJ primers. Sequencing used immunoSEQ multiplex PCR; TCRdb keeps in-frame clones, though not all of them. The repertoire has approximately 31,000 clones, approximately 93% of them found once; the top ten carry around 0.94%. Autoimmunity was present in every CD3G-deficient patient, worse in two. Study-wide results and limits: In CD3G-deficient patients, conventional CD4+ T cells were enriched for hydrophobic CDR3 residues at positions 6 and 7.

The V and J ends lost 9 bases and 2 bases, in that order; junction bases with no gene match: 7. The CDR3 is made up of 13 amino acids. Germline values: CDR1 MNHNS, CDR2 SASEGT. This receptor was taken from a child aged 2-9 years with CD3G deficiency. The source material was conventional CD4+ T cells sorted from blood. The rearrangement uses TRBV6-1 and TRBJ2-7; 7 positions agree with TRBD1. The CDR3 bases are TGTGCCAGTTCGACAGGGAAAACCTACGAGCAGTACTTC. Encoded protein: CASSTGKTYEQYF.